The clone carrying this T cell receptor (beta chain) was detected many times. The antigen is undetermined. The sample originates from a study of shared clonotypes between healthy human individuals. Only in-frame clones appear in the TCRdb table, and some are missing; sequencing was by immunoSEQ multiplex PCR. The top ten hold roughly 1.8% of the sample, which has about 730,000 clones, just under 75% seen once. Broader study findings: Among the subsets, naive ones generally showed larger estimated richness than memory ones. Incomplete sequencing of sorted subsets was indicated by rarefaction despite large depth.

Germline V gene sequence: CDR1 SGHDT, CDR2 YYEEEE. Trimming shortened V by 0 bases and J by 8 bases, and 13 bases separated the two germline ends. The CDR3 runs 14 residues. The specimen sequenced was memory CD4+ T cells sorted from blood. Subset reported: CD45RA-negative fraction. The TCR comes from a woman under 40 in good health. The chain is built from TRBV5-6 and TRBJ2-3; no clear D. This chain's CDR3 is CASSLGPATGTQYF. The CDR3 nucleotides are TGTGCCAGCAGCTTGGGTCCGGCCACGGGTACGCAGTATTTT.